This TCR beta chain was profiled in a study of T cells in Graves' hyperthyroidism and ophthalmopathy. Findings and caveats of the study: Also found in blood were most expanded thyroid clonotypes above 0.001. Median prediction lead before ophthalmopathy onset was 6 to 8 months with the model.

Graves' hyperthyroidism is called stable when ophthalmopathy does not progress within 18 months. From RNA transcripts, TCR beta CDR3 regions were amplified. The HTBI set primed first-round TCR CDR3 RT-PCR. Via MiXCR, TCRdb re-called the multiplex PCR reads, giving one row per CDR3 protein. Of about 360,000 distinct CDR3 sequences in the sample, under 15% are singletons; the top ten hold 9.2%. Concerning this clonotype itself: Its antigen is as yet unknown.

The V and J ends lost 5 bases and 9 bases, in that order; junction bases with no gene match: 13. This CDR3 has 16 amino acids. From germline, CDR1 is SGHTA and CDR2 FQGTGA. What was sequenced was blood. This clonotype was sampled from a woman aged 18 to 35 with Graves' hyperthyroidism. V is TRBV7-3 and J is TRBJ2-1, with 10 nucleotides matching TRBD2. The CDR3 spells CASSPPAGGPMSEQFF. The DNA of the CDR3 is TGTGCCAGCAGCCCTCCAGCGGGAGGGCCGATGAGTGAGCAGTTCTTC. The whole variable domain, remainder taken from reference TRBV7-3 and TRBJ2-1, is GAGVSQTPSNKVTEKGKYVELRCDPISGHTALYWYRQSLGQGPEFLIYFQGTGAADDSGLPNDRFFAVRPEGSVSTLKIQRTERGDSAVYLCASSPPAGGPMSEQFFGPGTRLTVL.